This T cell receptor (beta chain) was identified in a study of T cell responses to AZD1222 COVID-19 vaccine. This clone was seen only once. The antigen remains undetermined. Study-wide results and limits: Seropositive status at baseline applied to only six AZD1222 recipients. Regions left unmutated in variants are reportedly the target of nearly half of spike-specific TCRs. With two AZD1222 doses given, Spike-specific TCR breadth and depth both rose. Donors were mostly white British, more females; clonal diversity possibly underestimated.

Method: immunoSEQ multiplex PCR; TCRdb's copy keeps in-frame clones and lacks some. Among 90,000 to 150,000 clones listed, about 88% were seen once. This CDR3 is built from 14 residues. Germline lookup yields CDR1 SEHNR and CDR2 FQNEAQ (reference sequence). Trimming cost V 11 bases and J 4 bases, with 21 bases left between them. The rearrangement joins TRBV7-9 to TRBJ2-7; D possibly corresponds to TRBD1 (7 bases). This receptor was identified in an adult in good health. Sequencing used peripheral blood, obtained on day 0 of AZD1222 vaccination. Here the CDR3 DNA reads TGTGCCCACATGGGGCAGGGGGAGGTTTACGAGCAGTACTTC. It encodes CAHMGQGEVYEQYF.